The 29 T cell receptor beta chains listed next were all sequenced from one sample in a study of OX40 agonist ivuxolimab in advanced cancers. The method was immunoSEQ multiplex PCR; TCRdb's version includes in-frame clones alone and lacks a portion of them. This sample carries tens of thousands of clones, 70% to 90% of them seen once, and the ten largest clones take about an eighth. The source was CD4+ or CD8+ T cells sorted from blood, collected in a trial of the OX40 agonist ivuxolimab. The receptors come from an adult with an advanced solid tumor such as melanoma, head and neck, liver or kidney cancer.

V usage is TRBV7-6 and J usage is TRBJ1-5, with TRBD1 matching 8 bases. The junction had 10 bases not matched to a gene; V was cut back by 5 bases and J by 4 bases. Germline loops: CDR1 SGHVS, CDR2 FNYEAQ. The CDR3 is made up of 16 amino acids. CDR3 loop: CASSPGQGGENQPQHF. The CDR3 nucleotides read TGTGCCAGCAGCCCCGGACAGGGAGGTGAAAATCAGCCCCAGCATTTT.

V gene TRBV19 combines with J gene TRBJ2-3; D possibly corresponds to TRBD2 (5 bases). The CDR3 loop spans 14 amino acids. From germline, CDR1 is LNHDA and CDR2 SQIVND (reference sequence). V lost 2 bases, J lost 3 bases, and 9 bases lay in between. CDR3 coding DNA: TGTGCCAGTAGTATAACGCTAGCTACAGATACGCAGTATTTT. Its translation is CASSITLATDTQYF.

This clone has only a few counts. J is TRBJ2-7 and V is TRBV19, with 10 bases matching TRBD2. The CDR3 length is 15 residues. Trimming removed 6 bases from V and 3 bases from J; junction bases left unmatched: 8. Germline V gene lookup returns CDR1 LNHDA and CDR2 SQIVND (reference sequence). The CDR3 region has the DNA TGTGCCAGTAGAGTGGCTAGCGGGGGCTTCTACGAGCAGTACTTC. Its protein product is CASRVASGGFYEQYF. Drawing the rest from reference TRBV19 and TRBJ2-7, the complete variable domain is DGGITQSPKYLFRKEGQNVTLSCEQNLNHDAMYWYRQDPGQGLRLIYYSQIVNDFQKGDIAEGYSVSREKKESFPLTVTSAQKNPTAFYLCASRVASGGFYEQYFGPGTRLTVT.

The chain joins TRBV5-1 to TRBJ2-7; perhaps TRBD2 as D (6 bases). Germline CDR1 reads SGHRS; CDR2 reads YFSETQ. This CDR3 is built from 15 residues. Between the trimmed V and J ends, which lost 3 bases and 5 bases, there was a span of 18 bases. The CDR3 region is CASSSASAGKDEQYF. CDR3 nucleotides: TGCGCCAGCAGCTCCGCTAGCGCGGGTAAGGACGAGCAGTACTTC.

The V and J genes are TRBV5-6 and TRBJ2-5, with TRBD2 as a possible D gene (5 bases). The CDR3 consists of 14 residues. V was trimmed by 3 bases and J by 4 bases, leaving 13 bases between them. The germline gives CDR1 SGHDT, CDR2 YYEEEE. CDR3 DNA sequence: TGTGCCAGCAGCTCGCAAGGGAGTGGAGAGACCCAGTACTTC. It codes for CASSSQGSGETQYF.

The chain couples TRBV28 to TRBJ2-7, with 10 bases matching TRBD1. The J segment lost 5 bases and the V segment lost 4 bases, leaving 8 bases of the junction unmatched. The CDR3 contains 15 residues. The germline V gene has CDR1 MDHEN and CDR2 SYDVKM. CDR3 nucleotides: TGTGCCAGCAGTTCCCGGGACAGGGGATTCCACGAGCAGTACTTC. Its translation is CASSSRDRGFHEQYF.

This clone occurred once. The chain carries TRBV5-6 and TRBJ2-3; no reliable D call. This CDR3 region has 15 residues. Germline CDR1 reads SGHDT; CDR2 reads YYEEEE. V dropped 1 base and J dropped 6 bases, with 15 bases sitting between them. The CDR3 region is CASSLQQAGLDTQYF. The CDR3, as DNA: TGTGCCAGCAGCTTGCAGCAGGCTGGATTGGATACGCAGTATTTT.

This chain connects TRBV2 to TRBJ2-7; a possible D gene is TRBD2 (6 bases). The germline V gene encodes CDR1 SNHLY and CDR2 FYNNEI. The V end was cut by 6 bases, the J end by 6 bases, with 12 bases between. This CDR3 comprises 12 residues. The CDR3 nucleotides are TGTGCCAGCAGGAGGGACTCTGGCGAGCAGTACTTC. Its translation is CASRRDSGEQYF.

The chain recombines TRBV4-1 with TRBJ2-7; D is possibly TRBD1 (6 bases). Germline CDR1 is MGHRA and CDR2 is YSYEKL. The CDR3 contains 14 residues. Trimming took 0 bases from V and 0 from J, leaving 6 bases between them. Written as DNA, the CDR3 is TGCGCCAGCAGCCAAGAAGGGGGCTCCTACGAGCAGTACTTC. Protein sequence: CASSQEGGSYEQYF.

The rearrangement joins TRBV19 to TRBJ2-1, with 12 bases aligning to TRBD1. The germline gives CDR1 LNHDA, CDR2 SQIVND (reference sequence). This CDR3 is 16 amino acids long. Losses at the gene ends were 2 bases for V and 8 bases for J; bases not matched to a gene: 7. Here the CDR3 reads CASSILGQGALDEQFF. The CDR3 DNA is TGTGCCAGTAGTATACTGGGACAGGGGGCCCTTGATGAGCAGTTCTTC.

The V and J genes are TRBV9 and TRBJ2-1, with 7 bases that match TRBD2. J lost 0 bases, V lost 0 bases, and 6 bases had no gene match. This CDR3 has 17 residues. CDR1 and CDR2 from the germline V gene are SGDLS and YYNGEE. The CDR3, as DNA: TGTGCCAGCAGCGTAGTATCGGGGGGAAGCTCCTACAATGAGCAGTTCTTC. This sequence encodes CASSVVSGGSSYNEQFF.

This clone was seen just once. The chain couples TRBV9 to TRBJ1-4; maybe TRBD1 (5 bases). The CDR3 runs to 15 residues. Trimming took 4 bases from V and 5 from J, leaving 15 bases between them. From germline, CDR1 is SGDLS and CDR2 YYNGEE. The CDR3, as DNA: TGTGCCAGCAGCCATAGCAGGGACCTGAATGAAAAACTGTTTTTT. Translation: CASSHSRDLNEKLFF.

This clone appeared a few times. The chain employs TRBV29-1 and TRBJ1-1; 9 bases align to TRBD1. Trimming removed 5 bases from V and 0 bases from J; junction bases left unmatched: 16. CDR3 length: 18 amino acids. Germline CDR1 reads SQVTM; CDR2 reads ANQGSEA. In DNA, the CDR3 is TGCAGCGTTCCCCCAATTGGGACAGGGAATTTCATGAACACTGAAGCTTTCTTT. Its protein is CSVPPIGTGNFMNTEAFF.

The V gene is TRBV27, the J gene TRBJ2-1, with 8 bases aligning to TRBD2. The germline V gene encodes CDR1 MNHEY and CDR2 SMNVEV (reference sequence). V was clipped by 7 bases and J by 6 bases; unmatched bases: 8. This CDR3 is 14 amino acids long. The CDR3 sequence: CASIGSGSPNEQFF. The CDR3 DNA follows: TGTGCCAGCATCGGGAGCGGGAGCCCCAATGAGCAGTTCTTC.

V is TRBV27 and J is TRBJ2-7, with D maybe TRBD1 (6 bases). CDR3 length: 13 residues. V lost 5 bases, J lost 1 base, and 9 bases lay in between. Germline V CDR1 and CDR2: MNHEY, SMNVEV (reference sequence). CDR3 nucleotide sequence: TGTGCCAGCAGTGGCGACAGGTCCTACGAGCAGTACTTC. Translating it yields CASSGDRSYEQYF.

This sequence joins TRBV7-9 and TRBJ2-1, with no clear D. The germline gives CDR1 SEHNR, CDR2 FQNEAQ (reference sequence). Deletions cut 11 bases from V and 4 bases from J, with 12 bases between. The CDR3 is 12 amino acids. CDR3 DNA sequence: TGTGCCCTCTCGTCCCGTTACAATGAGCAGTTCTTC. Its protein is CALSSRYNEQFF.

The CDR3 sequence is CASSQSGEVNQPQHF. CDR3 bases: TGCGCCAGCAGCCAAAGCGGGGAAGTCAATCAGCCCCAGCATTTT. The gene calls are TRBV4-3 and TRBJ1-5; D not certain. V was trimmed by 2 bases and J by 3 bases, leaving 11 bases between them. The germline V gene has CDR1 LGHNA and CDR2 YSLEER. CDR3 length equals 15 residues.

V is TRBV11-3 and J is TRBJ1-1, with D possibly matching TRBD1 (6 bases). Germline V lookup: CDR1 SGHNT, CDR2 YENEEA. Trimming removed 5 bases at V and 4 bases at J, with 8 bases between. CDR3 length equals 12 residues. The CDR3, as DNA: TGTGCCAGCAGCCGAGGGGGCACTGAAGCTTTCTTT. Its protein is CASSRGGTEAFF.

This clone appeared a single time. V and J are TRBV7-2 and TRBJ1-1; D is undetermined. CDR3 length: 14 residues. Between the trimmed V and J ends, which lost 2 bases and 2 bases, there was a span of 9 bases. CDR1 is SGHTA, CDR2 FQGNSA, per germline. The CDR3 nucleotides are TGTGCCAGCAGCTTAAGTGGCTTAAACACTGAAGCTTTCTTT. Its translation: CASSLSGLNTEAFF. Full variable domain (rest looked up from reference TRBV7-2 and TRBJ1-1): GAGVSQSPSNKVTEKGKDVELRCDPISGHTALYWYRQSLGQGLEFLIYFQGNSAPDKSGLPSDRFSAERTGGSVSTLTIQRTQQEDSAVYLCASSLSGLNTEAFFGQGTRLTVV.

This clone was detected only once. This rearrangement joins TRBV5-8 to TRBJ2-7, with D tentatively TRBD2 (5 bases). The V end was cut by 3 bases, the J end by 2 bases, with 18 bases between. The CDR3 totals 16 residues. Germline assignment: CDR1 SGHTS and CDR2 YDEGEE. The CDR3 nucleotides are TGTGCCAGCAGCTCTACCGCGAGCCTAGCCACCTACGAGCAGTACTTC. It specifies CASSSTASLATYEQYF.

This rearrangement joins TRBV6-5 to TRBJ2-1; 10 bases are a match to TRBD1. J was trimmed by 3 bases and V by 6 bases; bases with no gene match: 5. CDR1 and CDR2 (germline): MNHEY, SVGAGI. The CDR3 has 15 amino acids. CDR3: CASREDRGNYNEQFF. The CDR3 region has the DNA TGTGCCAGCAGGGAGGACAGGGGGAACTACAATGAGCAGTTCTTC.

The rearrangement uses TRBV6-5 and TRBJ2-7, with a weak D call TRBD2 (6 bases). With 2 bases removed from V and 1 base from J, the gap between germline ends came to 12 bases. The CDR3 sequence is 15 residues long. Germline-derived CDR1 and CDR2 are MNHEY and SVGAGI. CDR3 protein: CASSYGTSTSYEQYF. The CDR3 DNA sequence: TGTGCCAGCAGTTACGGGACTTCTACTTCCTACGAGCAGTACTTC.

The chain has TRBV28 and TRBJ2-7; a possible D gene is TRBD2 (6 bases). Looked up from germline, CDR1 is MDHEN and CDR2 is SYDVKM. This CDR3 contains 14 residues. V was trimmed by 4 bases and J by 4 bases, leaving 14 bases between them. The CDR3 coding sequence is TGTGCCAGCAGTTCCGGGACTTTTAGGTACGAGCAGTACTTC. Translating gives CASSSGTFRYEQYF.

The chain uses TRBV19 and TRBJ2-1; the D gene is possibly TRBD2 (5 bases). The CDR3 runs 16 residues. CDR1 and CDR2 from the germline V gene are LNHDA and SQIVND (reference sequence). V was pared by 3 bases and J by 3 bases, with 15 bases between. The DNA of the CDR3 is TGTGCCAGTAGTATTGTGGGAGTACCTCTCTACAATGAGCAGTTCTTC. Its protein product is CASSIVGVPLYNEQFF.

The CDR3 DNA sequence: TGCAGCGTTGAATACAGCATGAACACTGAAGCTTTCTTT. This sequence encodes CSVEYSMNTEAFF. The chain has TRBV29-1 and TRBJ1-1; D gene ambiguous. Germline V gene lookup returns CDR1 SQVTM and CDR2 ANQGSEA. V lost 2 bases to trimming and J lost 0 bases, with 7 bases between them. The CDR3 runs to 13 residues. The full variable domain, with the rest looked up from reference TRBV29-1 and TRBJ1-1, is SAVISQKPSRDICQRGTSLTIQCQVDSQVTMMFWYRQQPGQSLTLIATANQGSEATYESGFVIDKFPISRPNLTFSTLTVSNMSPEDSSIYLCSVEYSMNTEAFFGQGTRLTVV.

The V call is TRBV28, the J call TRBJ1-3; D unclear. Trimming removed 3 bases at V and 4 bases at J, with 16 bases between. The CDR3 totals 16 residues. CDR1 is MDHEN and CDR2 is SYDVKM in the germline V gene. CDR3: CASSFPSPGGGNTIYF. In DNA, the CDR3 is TGTGCCAGCAGTTTTCCCTCTCCCGGAGGGGGAAACACCATATATTTT.

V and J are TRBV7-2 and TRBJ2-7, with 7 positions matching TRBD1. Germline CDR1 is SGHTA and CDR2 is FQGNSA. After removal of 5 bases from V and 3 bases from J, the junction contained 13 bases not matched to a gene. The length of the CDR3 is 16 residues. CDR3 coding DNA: TGTGCCAGCAGCCGGACCGCGCAGGGACAGTACTACGAGCAGTACTTC. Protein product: CASSRTAQGQYYEQYF.

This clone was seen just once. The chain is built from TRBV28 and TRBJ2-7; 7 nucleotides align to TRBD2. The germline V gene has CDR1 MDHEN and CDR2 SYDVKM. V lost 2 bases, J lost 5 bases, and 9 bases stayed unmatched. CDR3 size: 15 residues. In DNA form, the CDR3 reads TGTGCCAGCAGTTTAAGGGGAGCGGGGAGGGACGAGCAGTACTTC. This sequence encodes CASSLRGAGRDEQYF.

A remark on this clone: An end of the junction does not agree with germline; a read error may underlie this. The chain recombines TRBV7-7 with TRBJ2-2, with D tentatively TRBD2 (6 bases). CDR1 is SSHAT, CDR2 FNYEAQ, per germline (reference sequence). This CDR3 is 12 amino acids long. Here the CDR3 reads CASSRSGGELFF. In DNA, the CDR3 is TGTGCTAGCAGCCGGAGCGGGGGGGAGCTGTTTTTT.